This T cell receptor (beta chain) was sequenced for a study of identical twins' blood T cells. The study's findings and limits: Even for out-of-frame TCRbeta, twins reportedly shared V gene usage much more than unrelated donors.

TCRdb reprocessed the 5' RACE reads via MiXCR and lists one record per CDR3 protein. This repertoire shows 300,000 to 450,000 distinct CDR3 sequences, roughly 31% found once; its top ten account for roughly 5.5%. Worth noting for this clonotype: Its antigen is unidentified. A read error may be the cause here, since a much bigger clone is one base away.

The CDR3 sequence is 14 residues long. Germline CDR1 and CDR2: KGHSH and LQKENI. The gene calls are TRBV18 and TRBJ1-2; D unresolved. Specimen: PBMCs. This TCR came from a woman aged 18-55 years in good health. CDR3 residues: CTSSPNMGGYGYTF. The CDR3 nucleotides read TGTACCAGCTCACCAAACATGGGTGGCTATGGCTACACCTTC.